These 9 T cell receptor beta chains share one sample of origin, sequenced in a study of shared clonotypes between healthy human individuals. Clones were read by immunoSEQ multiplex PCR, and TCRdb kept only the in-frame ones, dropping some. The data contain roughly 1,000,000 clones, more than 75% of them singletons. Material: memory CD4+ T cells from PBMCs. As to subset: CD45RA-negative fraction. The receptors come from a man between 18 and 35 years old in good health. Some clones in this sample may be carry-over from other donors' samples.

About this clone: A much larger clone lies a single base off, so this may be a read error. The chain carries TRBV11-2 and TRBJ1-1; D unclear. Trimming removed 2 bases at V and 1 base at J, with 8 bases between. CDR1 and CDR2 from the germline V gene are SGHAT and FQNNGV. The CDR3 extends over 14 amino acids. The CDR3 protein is CASSLQRANTEAFF. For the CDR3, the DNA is TGTGCCAGCAGCTTACAGCGGGCGAACACTGAAGCTTTCTTT.

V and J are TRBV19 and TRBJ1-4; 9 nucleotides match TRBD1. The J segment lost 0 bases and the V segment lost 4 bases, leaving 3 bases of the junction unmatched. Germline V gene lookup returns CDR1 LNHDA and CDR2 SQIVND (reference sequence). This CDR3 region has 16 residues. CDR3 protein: CASSNGQGTTNEKLFF. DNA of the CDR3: TGTGCCAGTAGTAACGGACAGGGGACAACTAATGAAAAACTGTTTTTT.

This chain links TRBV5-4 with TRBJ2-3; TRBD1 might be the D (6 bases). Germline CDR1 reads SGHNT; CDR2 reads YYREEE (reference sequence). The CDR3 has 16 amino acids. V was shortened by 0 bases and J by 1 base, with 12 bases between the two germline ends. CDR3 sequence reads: CASSLAVGHGTDTQYF. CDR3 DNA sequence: TGTGCCAGCAGCTTGGCCGTGGGACACGGCACAGATACGCAGTATTTT.

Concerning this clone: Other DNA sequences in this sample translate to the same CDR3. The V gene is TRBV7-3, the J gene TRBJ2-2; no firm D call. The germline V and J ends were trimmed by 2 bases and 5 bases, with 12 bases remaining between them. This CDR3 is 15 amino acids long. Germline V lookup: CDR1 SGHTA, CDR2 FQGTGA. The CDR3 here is CASSLERDGTGELFF. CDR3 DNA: TGTGCCAGCAGCTTAGAAAGGGATGGAACCGGGGAGCTGTTTTTT.

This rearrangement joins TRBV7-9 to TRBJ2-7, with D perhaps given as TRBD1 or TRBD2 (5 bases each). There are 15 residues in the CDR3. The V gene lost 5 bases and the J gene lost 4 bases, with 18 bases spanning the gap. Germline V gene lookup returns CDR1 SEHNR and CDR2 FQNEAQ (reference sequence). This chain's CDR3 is CASSPDSGWGYEQYF. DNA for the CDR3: TGTGCCAGCAGCCCAGACAGCGGATGGGGGTACGAGCAGTACTTC.

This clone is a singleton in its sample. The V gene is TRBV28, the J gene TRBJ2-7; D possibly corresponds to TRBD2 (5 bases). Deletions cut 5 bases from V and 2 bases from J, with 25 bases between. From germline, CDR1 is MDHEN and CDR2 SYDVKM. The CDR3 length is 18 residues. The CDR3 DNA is TGTGCCAGCAGTCCCTTCGGTGATCGAGCGGCCGCAGCCTACGAGCAGTACTTC. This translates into CASSPFGDRAAAAYEQYF.

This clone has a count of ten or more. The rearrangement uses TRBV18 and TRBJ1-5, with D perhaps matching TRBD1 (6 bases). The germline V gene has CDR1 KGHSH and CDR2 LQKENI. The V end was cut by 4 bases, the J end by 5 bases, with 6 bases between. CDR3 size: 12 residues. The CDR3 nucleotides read TGTGCCAGCTCACAGGGGGATCAGCCCCAGCATTTT. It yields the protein CASSQGDQPQHF.

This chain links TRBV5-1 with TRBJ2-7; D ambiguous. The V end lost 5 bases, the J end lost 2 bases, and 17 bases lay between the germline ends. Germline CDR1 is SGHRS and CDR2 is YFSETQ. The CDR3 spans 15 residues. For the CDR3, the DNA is TGCGCCAGCAGATCCGGGCAAGCCATCACCTACGAGCAGTACTTC. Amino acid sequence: CASRSGQAITYEQYF.

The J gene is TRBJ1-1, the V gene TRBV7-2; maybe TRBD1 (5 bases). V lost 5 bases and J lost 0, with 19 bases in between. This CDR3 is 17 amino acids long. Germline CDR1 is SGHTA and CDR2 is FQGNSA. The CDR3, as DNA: TGTGCCAGCAGCCTTTTAGGGACCGGGGCGATGAACACTGAAGCTTTCTTT. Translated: CASSLLGTGAMNTEAFF.